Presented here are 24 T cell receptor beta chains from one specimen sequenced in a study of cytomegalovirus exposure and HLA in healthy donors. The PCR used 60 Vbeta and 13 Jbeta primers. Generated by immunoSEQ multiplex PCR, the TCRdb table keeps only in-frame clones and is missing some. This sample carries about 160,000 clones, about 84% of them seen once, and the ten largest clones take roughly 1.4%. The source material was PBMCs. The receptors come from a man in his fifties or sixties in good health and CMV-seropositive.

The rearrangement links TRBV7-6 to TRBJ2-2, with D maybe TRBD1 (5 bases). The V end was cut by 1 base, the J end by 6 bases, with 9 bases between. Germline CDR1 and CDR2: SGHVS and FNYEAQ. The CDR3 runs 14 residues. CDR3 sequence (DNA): TGTGCCAGCAGCTTAGGCAGGGTAGCCGGGGAGCTGTTTTTT. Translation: CASSLGRVAGELFF. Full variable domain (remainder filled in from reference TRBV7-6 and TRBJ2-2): GAGVSQSPRYKVTKRGQDVALRCDPISGHVSLYWYRQALGQGPEFLTYFNYEAQQDKSGLPNDRFSAERPEGSISTLTIQRTEQRDSAMYRCASSLGRVAGELFFGEGSRLTVL.

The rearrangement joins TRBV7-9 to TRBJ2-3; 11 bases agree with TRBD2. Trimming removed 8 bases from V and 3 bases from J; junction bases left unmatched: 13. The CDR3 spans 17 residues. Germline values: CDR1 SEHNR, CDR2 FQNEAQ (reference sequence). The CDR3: CASEGRVAGGTTDTQYF. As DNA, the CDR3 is TGTGCCAGCGAAGGTCGAGTAGCGGGAGGGACAACAGATACGCAGTATTTT.

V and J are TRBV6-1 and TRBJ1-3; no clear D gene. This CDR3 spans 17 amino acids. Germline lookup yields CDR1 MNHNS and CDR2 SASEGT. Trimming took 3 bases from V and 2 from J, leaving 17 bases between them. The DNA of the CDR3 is TGTGCCAGCAGTGAGGTACCCCTGAAAAGCGCTGGAAACACCATATATTTT. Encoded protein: CASSEVPLKSAGNTIYF.

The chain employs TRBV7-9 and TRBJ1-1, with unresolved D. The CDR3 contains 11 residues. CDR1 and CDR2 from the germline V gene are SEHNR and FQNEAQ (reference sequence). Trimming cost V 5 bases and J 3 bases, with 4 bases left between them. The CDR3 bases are TGTGCCAGCAGCCGGGACACTGAAGCTTTCTTT. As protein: CASSRDTEAFF.

The CDR3 here is CASSLGGDRLYF. The CDR3 nucleotides are TGTGCCAGCAGTTTAGGAGGGGACCGCCTGTACTTC. This chain links TRBV27 with TRBJ2-4; D might be TRBD2 (6 bases). The CDR3 has 12 amino acids. CDR1 is MNHEY and CDR2 is SMNVEV in the germline V gene (reference sequence). V lost 2 bases and J 15 bases, leaving 14 bases between the germline ends.

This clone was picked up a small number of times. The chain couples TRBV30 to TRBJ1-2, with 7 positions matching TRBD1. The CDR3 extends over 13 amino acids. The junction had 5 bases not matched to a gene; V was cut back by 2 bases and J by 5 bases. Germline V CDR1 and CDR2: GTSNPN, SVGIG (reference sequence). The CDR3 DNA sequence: TGTGCCTGGAGTCCCGGGACAGAATATGGCTACACCTTC. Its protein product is CAWSPGTEYGYTF.

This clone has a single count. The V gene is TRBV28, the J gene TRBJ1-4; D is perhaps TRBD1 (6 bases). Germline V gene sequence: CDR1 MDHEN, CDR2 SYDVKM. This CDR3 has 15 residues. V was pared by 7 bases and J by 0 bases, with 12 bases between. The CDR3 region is CASISGGSTNEKLFF. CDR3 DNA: TGTGCCAGCATTAGCGGGGGCTCAACTAATGAAAAACTGTTTTTT.

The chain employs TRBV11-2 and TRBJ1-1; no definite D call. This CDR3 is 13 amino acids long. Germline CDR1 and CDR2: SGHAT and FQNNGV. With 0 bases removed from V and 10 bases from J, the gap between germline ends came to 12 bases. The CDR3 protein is CASSLDKGGVAFF. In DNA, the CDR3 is TGTGCCAGCAGCTTAGATAAGGGAGGAGTAGCTTTCTTT.

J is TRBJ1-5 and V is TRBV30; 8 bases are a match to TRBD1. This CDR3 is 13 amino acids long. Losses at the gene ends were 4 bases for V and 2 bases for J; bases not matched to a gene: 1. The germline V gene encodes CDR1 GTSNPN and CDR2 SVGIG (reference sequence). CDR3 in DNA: TGTGCCTGGACAGGGGGCGGCAATCAGCCCCAGCATTTT. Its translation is CAWTGGGNQPQHF.

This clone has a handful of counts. The CDR3: CAIQGPYSNQPQHF. The CDR3 DNA follows: TGTGCCATACAGGGACCCTATAGCAATCAGCCCCAGCATTTT. The rearrangement links TRBV28 to TRBJ1-5; TRBD1 is a possible D gene (6 bases). The CDR3 length is 14 residues. The V end lost 10 bases, the J end lost 0 bases, and 13 bases lay between the germline ends. Germline V gene sequence: CDR1 MDHEN, CDR2 SYDVKM.

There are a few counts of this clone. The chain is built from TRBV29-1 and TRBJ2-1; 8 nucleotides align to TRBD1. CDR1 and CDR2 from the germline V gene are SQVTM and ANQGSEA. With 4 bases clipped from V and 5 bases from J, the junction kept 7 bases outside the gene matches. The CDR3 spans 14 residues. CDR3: CSVVSWTGNNEQFF. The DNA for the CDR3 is TGCAGCGTTGTGTCCTGGACAGGGAACAATGAGCAGTTCTTC.

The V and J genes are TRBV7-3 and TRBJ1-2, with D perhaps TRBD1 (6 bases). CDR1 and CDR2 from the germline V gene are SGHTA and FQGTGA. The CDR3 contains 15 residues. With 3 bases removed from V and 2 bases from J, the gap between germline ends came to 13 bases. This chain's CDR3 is CASSLGAGGNYGYTF. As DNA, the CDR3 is TGTGCCAGCAGCTTGGGGGCCGGAGGCAACTATGGCTACACCTTC.

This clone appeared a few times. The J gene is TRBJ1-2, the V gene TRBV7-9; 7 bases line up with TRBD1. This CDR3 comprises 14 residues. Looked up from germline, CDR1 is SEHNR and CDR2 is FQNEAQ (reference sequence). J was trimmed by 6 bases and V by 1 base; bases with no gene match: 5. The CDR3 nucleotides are TGTGCCAGCAGCTTAGACAGGGGAGCAGATGGCTACACCTTC. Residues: CASSLDRGADGYTF.

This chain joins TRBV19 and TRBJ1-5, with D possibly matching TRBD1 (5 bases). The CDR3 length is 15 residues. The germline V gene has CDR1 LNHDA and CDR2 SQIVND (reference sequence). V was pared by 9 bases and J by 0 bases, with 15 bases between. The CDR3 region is CARTTETYSNQPQHF. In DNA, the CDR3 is TGTGCCAGAACGACAGAGACCTATAGCAATCAGCCCCAGCATTTT.

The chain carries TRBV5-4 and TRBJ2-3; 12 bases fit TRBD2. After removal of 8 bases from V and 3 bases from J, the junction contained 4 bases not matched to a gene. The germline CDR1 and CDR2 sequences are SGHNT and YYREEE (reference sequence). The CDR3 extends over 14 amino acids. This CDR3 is CASRLAGGTDTQYF. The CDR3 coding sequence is TGTGCCAGTCGGCTAGCGGGGGGGACAGATACGCAGTATTTT.

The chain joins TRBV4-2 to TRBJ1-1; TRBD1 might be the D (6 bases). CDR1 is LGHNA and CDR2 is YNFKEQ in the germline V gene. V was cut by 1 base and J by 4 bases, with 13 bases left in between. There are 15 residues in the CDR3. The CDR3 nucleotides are TGTGCCAGCAGCCAAGTTGCAGGGGACGGCACTGAAGCTTTCTTT. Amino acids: CASSQVAGDGTEAFF.

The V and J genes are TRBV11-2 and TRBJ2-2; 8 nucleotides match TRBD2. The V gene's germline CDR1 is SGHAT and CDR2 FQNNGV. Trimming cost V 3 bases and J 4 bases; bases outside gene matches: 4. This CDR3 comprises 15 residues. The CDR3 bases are TGTGCCAGCAGCTTGAGCGGGAGAGTCACCGGGGAGCTGTTTTTT. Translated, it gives CASSLSGRVTGELFF.

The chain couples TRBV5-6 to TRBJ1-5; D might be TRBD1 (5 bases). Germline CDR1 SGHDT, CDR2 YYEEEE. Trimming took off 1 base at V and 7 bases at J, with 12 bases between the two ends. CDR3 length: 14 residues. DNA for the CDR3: TGTGCCAGCAGCTTGTTTTCAGGGTCCCAGCCCCAGCATTTT. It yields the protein CASSLFSGSQPQHF.

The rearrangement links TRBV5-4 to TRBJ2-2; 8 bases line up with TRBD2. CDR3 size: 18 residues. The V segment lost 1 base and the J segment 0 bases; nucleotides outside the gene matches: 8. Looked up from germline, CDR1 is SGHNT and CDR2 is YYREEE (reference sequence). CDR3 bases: TGTGCCAGCAGCTTGTCCATTTTAGCGGGGACGAACACCGGGGAGCTGTTTTTT. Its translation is CASSLSILAGTNTGELFF.

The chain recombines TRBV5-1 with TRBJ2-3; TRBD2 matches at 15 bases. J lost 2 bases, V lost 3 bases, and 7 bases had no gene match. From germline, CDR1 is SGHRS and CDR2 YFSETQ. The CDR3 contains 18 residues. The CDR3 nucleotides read TGCGCCAGCAGCTCTGGGACTAGCGGGAGGTGGTCCACAGATACGCAGTATTTT. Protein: CASSSGTSGRWSTDTQYF.

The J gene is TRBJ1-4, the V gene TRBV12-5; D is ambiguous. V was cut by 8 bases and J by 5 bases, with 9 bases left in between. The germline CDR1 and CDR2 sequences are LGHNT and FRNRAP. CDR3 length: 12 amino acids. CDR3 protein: CASRRRNEKLFF. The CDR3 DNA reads TGTGCTAGTAGGCGGAGGAATGAAAAACTGTTTTTT.

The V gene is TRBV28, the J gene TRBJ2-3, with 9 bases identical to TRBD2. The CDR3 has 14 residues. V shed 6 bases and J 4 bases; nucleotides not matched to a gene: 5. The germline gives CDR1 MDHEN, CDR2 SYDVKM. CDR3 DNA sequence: TGTGCCAGCAGACTAGCGGGCACCTCAGATACGCAGTATTTT. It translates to CASRLAGTSDTQYF. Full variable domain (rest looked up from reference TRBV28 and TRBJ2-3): DVKVTQSSRYLVKRTGEKVFLECVQDMDHENMFWYRQDPGLGLRLIYFSYDVKMKEKGDIPEGYSVSREKKERFSLILESASTNQTSMYLCASRLAGTSDTQYFGPGTRLTVL.

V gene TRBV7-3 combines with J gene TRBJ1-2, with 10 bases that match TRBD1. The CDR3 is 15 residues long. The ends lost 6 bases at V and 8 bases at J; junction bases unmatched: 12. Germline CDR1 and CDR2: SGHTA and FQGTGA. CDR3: CASSQTSDRGSGYTF. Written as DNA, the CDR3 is TGTGCCAGCAGTCAAACCTCGGACAGGGGGAGCGGCTACACCTTC.

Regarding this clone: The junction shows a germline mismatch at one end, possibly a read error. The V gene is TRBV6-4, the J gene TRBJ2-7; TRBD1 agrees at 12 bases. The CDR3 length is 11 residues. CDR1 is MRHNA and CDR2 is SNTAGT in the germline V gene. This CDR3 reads CASRRGTGGDF. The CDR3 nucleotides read TGTGCCAGCAGGAGGGGGACAGGGGGCGACTTC.